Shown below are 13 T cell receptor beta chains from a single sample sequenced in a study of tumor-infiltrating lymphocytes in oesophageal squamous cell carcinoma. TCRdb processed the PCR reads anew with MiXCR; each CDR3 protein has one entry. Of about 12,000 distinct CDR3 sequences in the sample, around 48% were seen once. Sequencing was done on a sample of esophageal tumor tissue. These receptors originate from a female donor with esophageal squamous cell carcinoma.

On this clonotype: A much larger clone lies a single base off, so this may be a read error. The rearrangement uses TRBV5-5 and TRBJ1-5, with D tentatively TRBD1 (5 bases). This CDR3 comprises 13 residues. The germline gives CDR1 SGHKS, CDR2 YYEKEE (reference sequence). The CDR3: CASSLEPRQPQNF. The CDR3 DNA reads TGTGCCAGCAGCTTGGAACCGAGACAGCCCCAGAATTTT.

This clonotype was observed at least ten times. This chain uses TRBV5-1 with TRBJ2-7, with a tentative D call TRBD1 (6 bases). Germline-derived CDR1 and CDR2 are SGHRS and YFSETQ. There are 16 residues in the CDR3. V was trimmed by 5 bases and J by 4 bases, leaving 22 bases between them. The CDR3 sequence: CASRNELRDNSYEQYF. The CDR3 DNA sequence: TGCGCCAGCAGGAACGAACTACGGGACAACTCATACGAGCAGTACTTC.

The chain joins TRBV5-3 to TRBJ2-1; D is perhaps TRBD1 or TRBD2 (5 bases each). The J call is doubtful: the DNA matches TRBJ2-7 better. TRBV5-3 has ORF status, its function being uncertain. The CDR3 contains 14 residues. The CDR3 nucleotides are TGTGCCAGCAGCGTCTGGGGGATTTTCTACGAGCAGTACTTC. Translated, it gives CASSVWGIFYEQYF.

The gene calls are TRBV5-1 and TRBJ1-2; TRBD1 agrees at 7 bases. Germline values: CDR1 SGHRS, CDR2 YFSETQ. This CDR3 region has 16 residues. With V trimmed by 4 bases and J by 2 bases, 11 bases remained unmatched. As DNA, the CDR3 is TGCGCCAGCAGCGGACCCTCAGGGGGGGGGAACTATGGCTACACCTTC. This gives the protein CASSGPSGGGNYGYTF.

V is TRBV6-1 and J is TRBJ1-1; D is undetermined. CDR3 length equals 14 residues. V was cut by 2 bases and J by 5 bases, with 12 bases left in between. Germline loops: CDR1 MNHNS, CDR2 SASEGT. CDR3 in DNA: TGTGCCAGCAGTGAATACGACCCGGGAACTGAAGCTTTCTTT. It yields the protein CASSEYDPGTEAFF.

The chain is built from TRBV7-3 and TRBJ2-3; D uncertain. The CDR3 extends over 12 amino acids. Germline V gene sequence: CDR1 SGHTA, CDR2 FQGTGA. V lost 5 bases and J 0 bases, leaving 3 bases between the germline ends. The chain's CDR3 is CASSPSTDTQYF. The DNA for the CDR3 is TGTGCCAGCAGCCCGAGCACAGATACGCAGTATTTT.

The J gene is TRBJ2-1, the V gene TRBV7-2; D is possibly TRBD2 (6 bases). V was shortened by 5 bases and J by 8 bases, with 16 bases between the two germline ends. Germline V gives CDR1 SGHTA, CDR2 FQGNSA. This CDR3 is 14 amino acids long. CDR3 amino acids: CASSLGGPSDEQFF. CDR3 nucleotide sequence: TGTGCCAGCAGCCTGGGGGGACCCTCCGATGAGCAGTTCTTC.

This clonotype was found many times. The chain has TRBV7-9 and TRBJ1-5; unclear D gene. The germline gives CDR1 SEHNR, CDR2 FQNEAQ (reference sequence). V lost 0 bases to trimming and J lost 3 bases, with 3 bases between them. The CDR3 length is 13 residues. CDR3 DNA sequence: TGTGCCAGCAGCTTAGCTACCAATCAGCCCCAGCATTTT. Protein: CASSLATNQPQHF.

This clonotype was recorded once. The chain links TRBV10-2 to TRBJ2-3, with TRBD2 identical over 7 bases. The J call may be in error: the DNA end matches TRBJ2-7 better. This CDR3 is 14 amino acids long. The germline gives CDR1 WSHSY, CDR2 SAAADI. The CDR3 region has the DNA TGCGCCAGCAGTGACAGCGGGACCGCCTACGAGCAGTACTTC. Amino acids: CASSDSGTAYEQYF.

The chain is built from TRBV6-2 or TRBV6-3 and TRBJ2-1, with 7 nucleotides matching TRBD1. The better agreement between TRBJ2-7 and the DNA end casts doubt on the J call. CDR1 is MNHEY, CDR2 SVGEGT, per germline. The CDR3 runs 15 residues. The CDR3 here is CASSPDRVGSYEQYF. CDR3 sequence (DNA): TGTGCCAGCAGCCCTGACAGGGTAGGTTCCTACGAGCAGTACTTC.

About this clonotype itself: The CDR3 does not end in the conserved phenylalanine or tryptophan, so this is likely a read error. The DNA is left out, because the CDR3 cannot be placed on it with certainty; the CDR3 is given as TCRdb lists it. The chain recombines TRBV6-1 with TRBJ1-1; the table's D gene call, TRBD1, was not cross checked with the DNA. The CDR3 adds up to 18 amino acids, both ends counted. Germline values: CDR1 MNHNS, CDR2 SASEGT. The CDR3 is CASSSMTGGSIMATPSVR.

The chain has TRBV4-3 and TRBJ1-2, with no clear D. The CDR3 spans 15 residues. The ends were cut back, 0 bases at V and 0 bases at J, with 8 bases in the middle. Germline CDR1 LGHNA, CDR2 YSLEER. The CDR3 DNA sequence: TGCGCCAGCAGCCAAGATTATAGCACTAACTATGGCTACACCTTC. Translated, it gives CASSQDYSTNYGYTF.

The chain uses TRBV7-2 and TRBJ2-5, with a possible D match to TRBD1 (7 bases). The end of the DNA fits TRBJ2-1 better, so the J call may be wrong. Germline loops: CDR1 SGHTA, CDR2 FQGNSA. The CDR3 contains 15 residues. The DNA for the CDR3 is TGTGCCAGCAGCTTATACCGACAGGGAGGAAATGAGCAGTTCTTC. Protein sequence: CASSLYRQGGNEQFF.